The source of this T cell receptor (beta chain) is a study of cytomegalovirus exposure and HLA in healthy donors. The PCR used 60 Vbeta and 13 Jbeta primers. Here immunoSEQ multiplex PCR was the method, and the copy in TCRdb shows in-frame clones only, minus some. This repertoire shows roughly 150,000 clones, roughly four fifths found once; its top ten account for around 1.5%. This CDR3 has 16 amino acids. Germline V gives CDR1 SNHLY, CDR2 FYNNEI. The V gene end was trimmed by 3 bases and the J gene end by 5 bases; junction bases not matched to a gene: 11. This receptor was taken from a man younger than 30 in good health and CMV-seronegative. This chain uses TRBV2 with TRBJ2-3, with 7 nucleotides matching TRBD2. The sequenced material came from PBMCs. CDR3 loop: CASSDGWGGEGDTQYF. CDR3 DNA: TGTGCCAGCAGTGACGGTTGGGGGGGAGAAGGAGATACGCAGTATTTT.